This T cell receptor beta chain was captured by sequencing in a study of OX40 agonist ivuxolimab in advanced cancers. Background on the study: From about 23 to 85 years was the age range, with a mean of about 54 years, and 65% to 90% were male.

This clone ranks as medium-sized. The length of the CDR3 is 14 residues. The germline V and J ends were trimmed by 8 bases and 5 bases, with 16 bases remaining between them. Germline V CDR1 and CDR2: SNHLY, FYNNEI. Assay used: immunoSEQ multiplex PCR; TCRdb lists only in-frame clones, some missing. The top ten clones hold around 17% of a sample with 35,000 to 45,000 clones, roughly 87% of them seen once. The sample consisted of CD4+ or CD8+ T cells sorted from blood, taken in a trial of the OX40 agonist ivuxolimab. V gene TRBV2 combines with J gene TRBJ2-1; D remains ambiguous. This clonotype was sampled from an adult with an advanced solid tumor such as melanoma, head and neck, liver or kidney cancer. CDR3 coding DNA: TGTGCCAGCTGCTTGGACCCGGTCAACAATGAGCAGTTCTTC. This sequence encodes CASCLDPVNNEQFF.